This T cell receptor (beta chain) was recorded in a study of beta chain features in type 1 diabetes listed by TCRdb under 2018. In terms of the full investigation: Patients and healthy donors did not differ in mean age, gender distribution, total cell number or subset yield. A total of 107,917,701 sorted cells were examined across all samples, and the number of cells per subset was strongly correlated with RNA yield. The study compared TCRB repertoires of sorted circulating CD4+ T cell subsets between recently diagnosed type 1 diabetes patients and matched healthy donors. Regulatory and stem cell-like memory subsets were obtained from only 8 patients and roughly eight healthy donors, while naive and central memory subsets were obtained from all 30 or so donors.

The High Capacity cDNA Reverse Transcription Kit was used to reverse transcribe all of the isolated RNA, meaning that expressed TCRB transcripts were what got sequenced. Naive, central memory and regulatory T cell samples underwent deep immunoSEQ sequencing, averaging about 3.5 million total reads per sample. After sorted cells were lysed in RLT buffer, RNA was extracted with DNase-treated RNeasy Micro or Mini kits, with the choice depending on cell number. To prevent cross-contamination, every cell subset was processed on its own, while patient and healthy donor samples were processed together. TCRB sequences were amplified from cDNA with the immunoSEQ multiplex PCR, producing 87-bp fragments spanning the CDR3 region. The amplicons were sequenced using the Illumina HiSeq platform. As for the authors' bioinformatics: Synthetic template baselines were used to correct PCR bias computationally, reads within Hamming distance 2 were collapsed, and singletons that could not be merged were discarded. Reads were aligned against IMGT to assign V, D and J genes, CDR3 length and insertions or deletions at six rearrangement sites. Within each subset, clonotype counts were normalized to the number of sorted cells before true diversity and Gini coefficients were calculated with the tcR R package. Repertoire sharing was quantified using the overlap coefficient calculated on TCRB nucleotide sequences. Out-of-frame TCRB sequences from naive cells were analyzed as a proxy for the pre-selection repertoire. The clones in this table, taken by TCRdb from immuneACCESS, are in-frame only. Not every clone is retained; where verified, under half of the shortfall comes from an unresolved V gene, and the cause of the rest is unknown. Clone size and the V and J calls come from that table; the DNA yielded D and trimming. The sample contains 600,000 to 700,000 clones, around 12% of them found a single time. The ten largest clonotypes hold roughly 0.11% of the sample.

What the study reported, not specific to this receptor: The naive, central memory and regulatory TCRB repertoires appeared to resemble one another more closely among patients than among healthy donors. At VDJ recombination sites, type 1 diabetes patients had fewer insertions and more deleted nucleotides, which implies abnormalities in thymic rearrangement. Only small numbers of individuals were included in the HLA sub-analyses, which left unresolved whether HLA type had any influence on TCRB rearrangement. Sequencing cDNA rather than genomic DNA could over-represent highly expressing activated cells, although activation and CD3 levels did not differ between groups. In all four CD4+ subsets, TCRB CDR3 length was moderately but significantly shorter in type 1 diabetes patients. Shorter templates might have been favored by PCR, but patient and control samples were amplified and corrected together, so both groups would have been affected equally by any skew.

Each donor gave one peripheral blood draw, roughly 0.11 L on average, collected into heparinised tubes. A BD FACSAria II was used to sort naive, central memory, regulatory and stem cell-like memory CD4+ T cells with a panel that included CD45RO, CCR7, CD25, CD127, CD95 and CD27. All sorted populations exceeded 95% purity. PBMCs were isolated right away by Lymphoprep density gradient centrifugation and were stained directly, without culture. Samples were stained and sorted in pairs, with one healthy donor and one patient per experiment, so that batch effects were minimized. With regard to this clone: There is no known antigen for this receptor. Base-call qualities are not available, and no considerably larger clone is one nucleotide away.

Inclusive of the bounding cysteine and phenylalanine, the CDR3 is 14 residues long. The CDR3 DNA has 42 bases and is translated from base 1. V gives up 7 bases and J gives up 0 bases, and the segment between their germline ends measures 10 bases. From a lookup of the germline V gene, CDR1 and CDR2 are MDHEN and SYDVKM. This sequence uses TRBV28 and TRBJ2-1, with TRBD1 tentatively as D gene (5 bases match). The sequencing sample was made of naive CD4+ T cells from blood. Sample cell subset or site, as interpreted from the label and publication: true naive CD4+ T cells. The sequence was collected from a man aged 25 to 40 with type 1 diabetes. This receptor carries the CDR3 CASMTVISYNEQFF. The DNA sequence follows: TGTGCCAGCATGACAGTCATCTCCTACAATGAGCAGTTCTTC.